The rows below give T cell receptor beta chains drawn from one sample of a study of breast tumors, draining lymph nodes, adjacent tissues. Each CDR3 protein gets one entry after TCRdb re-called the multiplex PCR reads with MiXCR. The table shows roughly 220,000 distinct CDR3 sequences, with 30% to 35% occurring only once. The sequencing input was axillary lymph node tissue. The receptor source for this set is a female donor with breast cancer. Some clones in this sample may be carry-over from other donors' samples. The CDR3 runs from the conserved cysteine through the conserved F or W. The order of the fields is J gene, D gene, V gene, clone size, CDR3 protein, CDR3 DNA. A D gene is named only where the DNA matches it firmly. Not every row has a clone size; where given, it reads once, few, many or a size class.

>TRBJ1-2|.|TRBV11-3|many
CASSKTTGFGGYTF
TGTGCCAGCAGCAAAACCACAGGGTTTGGTGGCTACACCTTC
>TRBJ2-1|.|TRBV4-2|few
CASTPDGRTYNEQFF
TGTGCCAGCACCCCCGATGGGAGGACCTACAATGAGCAGTTCTTC
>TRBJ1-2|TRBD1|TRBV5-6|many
CASSSRDRIVNYGYTF
TGTGCCAGCAGCTCCCGGGACAGGATCGTTAACTATGGCTACACCTTC
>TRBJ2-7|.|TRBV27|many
CASSFSRDGYEQYF
TGTGCCAGCAGTTTTTCCCGGGACGGGTACGAGCAGTACTTC
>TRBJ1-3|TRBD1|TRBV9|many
CASSVVGTGSGNTIYF
TGTGCCAGCAGCGTAGTTGGGACAGGCTCTGGAAACACCATATATTTT
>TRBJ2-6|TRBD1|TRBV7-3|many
CASSFRGPGANVLTF
TGTGCCAGCAGCTTTAGGGGGCCGGGGGCCAACGTCCTGACTTTC
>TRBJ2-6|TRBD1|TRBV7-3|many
CASSFGVPGQGSGANVLTF
TGTGCCAGCAGCTTCGGGGTACCGGGACAGGGCTCTGGGGCCAACGTCCTGACTTTC
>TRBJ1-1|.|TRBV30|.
CAWSGLNTEAFF
TGTGCCTGGTCCGGTCTCAACACTGAAGCTTTCTTT
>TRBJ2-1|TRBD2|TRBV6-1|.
CASSLTGTGTSGRSNEQFF
TGTGCCAGCAGCCTAACGGGGACAGGGACTAGCGGGAGGTCAAATGAGCAGTTCTTC
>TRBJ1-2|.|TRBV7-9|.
CASSREGDSYTF
TGTGCCAGCAGCCGGGAGGGCGATTCCTACACCTTC
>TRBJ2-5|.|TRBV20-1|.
CSASSPPGWGETQYF
TGCAGTGCCAGCAGTCCACCCGGTTGGGGGGAGACCCAGTACTTC
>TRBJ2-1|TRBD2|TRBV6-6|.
CASSLLAGDRGQQFF
TGTGCCAGCAGTTTACTAGCGGGAGATCGAGGTCAGCAGTTCTTC
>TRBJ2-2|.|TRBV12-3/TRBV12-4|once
CASSFQGALNTGELFF
TGTGCCAGCAGTTTCCAGGGAGCTTTGAACACCGGGGAGCTGTTTTTT
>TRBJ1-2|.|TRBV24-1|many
CATSENRQEGYTF
TGTGCCACCAGTGAAAACAGACAGGAGGGCTACACCTTC
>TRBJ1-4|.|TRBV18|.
CASSPGLGGQEKLFF
TGTGCCAGCTCACCAGGTTTGGGGGGCCAAGAAAAACTGTTTTTT
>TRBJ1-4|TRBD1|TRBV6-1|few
CASSTGAHNEKLFF
TGTGCCAGCAGTACAGGGGCCCATAATGAAAAACTGTTTTTT
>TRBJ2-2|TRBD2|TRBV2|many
CASRSGGQNTGELFF
TGTGCCAGCAGGAGCGGGGGCCAGAACACCGGGGAGCTGTTTTTT
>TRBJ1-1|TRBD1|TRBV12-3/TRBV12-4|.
CASSAGQGDTEAFF
TGTGCCAGCAGTGCAGGACAGGGTGACACTGAAGCTTTCTTT